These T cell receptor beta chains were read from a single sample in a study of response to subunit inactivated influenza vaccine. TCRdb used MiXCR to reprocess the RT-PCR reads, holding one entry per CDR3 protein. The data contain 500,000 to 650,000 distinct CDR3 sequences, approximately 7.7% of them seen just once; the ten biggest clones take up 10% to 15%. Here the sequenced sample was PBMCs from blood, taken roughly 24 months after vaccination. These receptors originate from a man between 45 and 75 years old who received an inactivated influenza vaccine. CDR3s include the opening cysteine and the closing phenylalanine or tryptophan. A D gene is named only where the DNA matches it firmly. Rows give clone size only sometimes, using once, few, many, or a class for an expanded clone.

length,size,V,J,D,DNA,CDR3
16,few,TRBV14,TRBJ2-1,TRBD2,TGTGCCAGCAGCCTCGGACTAGCGGTCACCTACAATGAGCAGTTCTTC,CASSLGLAVTYNEQFF
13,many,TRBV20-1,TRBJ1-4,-,TGCAGTGCGATTGGACAATTTGATGAAAAACTGTTTTTT,CSAIGQFDEKLFF
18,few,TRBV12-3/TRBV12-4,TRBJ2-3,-,TGTGCCAGCAGTCAACAGGGACCTAGGGGATCTAGCACAGATACGCAGTATTTT,CASSQQGPRGSSTDTQYF
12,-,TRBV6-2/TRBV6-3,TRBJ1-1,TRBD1,TGTGCCAGCAGTTACTGGGACAGTGAAGCTTTCTTT,CASSYWDSEAFF
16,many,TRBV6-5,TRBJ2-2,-,TGTGCCAGCAGTTACCTGGTGAAGGGGAACACCGGGGAGCTGTTTTTT,CASSYLVKGNTGELFF
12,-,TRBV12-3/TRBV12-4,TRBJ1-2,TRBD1,TGTGCCAGCAGTAGGGACAGACATGGCTACACCTTC,CASSRDRHGYTF
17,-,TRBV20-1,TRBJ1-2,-,TGCAGTGCTAGAGAGGGGGCTGGGGTCGGTGACAACTATGGCTACACCTTC,CSAREGAGVGDNYGYTF
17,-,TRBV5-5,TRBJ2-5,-,TGTGCCAGCTGCTTGGCCCACTGTAGCGGAAACCAAGAGACCCAGTACTTC,CASCLAHCSGNQETQYF
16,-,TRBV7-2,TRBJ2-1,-,TGTGCCAGCAGAGAAAGCGCCTCCGGCTCCTACAATGAGCAGTTCTTC,CASRESASGSYNEQFF
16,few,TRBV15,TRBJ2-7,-,TGTGCCACCAGCAGGTTCCCCCTAGCGAGCTCCTACGAGCAGTACTTC,CATSRFPLASSYEQYF
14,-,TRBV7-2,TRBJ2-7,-,TGTGCCAGCAGCGCCTTGACAACCCGGGGCGAGCAGTACTTC,CASSALTTRGEQYF
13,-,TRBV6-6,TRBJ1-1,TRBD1,TGTGCCACCATGGACAGGATGAACACTGAAGCTTTCTTT,CATMDRMNTEAFF
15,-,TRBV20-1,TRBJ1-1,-,TGCAGTGCTAGGGTCTACGATCAGGGGAACACTGAAGCTTTCTTT,CSARVYDQGNTEAFF
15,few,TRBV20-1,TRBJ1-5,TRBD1,TGCAGTGCTAGAGGAAACAGGGGGAACTATCAGCCCCAGCATTTT,CSARGNRGNYQPQHF
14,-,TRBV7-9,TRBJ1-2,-,TGTGCCAGCAGCTTAGAAGGACGGATCTATGGCTACACCTTC,CASSLEGRIYGYTF
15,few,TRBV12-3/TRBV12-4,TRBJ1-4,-,TGTGCCAGCAGCCCCGGTGGGCAGCCCAATGAAAAACTGTTTTTT,CASSPGGQPNEKLFF
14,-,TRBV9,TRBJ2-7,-,TGTGCCAGCAGCGTAGCTCTGGCAGGGAGGGAGCAGTACTTC,CASSVALAGREQYF
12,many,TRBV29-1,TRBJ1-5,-,TGCACTCCGCGGGGAGGCAGTCAGCCCCAGCATTTT,CTPRGGSQPQHF
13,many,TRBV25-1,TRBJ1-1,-,TGTGCCAGTCGACACGGCGGTCACACTGAAGCTTTCTTT,CASRHGGHTEAFF
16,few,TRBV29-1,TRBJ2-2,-,TGCAGCGTTGAAGATCGGGCCAGGGGGAACACCGGGGAGCTGTTTTTT,CSVEDRARGNTGELFF
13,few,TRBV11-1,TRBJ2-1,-,TGTGCCAGCAGCTCGGACAACTACAATGAGCAGTTCTTC,CASSSDNYNEQFF
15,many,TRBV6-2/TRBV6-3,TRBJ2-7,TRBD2,TGTGCCAGCAGTTCCGATCGGGAGGGCCCCTACGAGCAGTACTTC,CASSSDREGPYEQYF
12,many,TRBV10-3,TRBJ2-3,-,TGTGCCATCAGTCCCCTTGGGGATACGCAGTATTTT,CAISPLGDTQYF
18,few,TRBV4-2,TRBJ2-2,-,TGTGCCAGCAGCCAAGATCCCTTCCCTGTAAGGGGCACCGGGGAGCTGTTTTTT,CASSQDPFPVRGTGELFF
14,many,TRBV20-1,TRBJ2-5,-,TGCAGTGCTAGAGAGGCGGGGACCTCTGAGACCCAGTACTTC,CSAREAGTSETQYF
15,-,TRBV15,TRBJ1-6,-,TGTGCCACCAGCAGAGACAGACCCTATAATTCACCCCTCCACTTT,CATSRDRPYNSPLHF
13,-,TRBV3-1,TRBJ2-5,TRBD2,TGTGCCAGCAGACAGACTAGCGGGAAGACCCAGTACTTC,CASRQTSGKTQYF
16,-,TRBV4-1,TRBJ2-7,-,TGCGCCAGCAGCCAAGACTTCCCCCGGCCTCTATACGAGCAGTACTTC,CASSQDFPRPLYEQYF
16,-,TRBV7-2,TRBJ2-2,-,TGTGCCAGCGTGCCCCCAGGAGGGGGTCTCGCCGGGGAGCTGTTTTTT,CASVPPGGGLAGELFF
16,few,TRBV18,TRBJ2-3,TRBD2,TGTGCCAGCTCACCACGTCCAGCGGGAGGGTCAGATACGCAGTATTTT,CASSPRPAGGSDTQYF
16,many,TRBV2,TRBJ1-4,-,TGTGCCAGCAACCCAGGGAGAGTCCTCCTTAATGAAAAACTGTTTTTT,CASNPGRVLLNEKLFF
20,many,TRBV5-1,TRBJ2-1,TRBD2,TGCGCCAGCAGCTCCAGACTAGCGGGGGGGCTTGGTACATTTATCCATGAGCAGTTCTTC,CASSSRLAGGLGTFIHEQFF